This T cell receptor beta chain was observed in a study of beta chain features in type 1 diabetes. Study conclusions and caveats: A definitive answer on HLA type influencing TCRB rearrangement was not reached here. PCR could preferentially amplify shorter templates, alike in patients and controls. TCRB CDR3 length was moderately but significantly reduced in all four CD4+ subsets of Type 1 diabetes patients.

Trimming left V 4 bases short and J 2 bases short, with 9 bases between. Germline V gene data show CDR1 as SGHNT and CDR2 as YYREEE (reference sequence). The CDR3 has 14 amino acids. For this clone: Antigen specificity is unknown.

Investigators reverse transcribed all isolated RNA, so they sequenced expressed TCRB transcripts. Profiled with immunoSEQ multiplex PCR; TCRdb holds only in-frame clones, not every one. The sample records around 53,000 clones, about 60% being singletons. The rearrangement uses TRBV5-4 and TRBJ2-2; D not certain. This clonotype originated in a woman under 40 with type 1 diabetes. The specimen sequenced was stem cell memory CD4+ T cells from blood. DNA of the CDR3: TGTGCCAGCAGCCTTCCGACTAACACCGGGGAGCTGTTTTTT. Amino acids: CASSLPTNTGELFF.